The entry below gives a single TCR beta chain sequence along with its context. Its antigen is currently unknown. The data are from a study of early T cells in non-severe SARS-CoV-2 infection. Study-wide background: Chains stayed unpaired after sequencing of bulk RNA from unsorted whole blood.

Whole-study results and caveats: Private and CD4 specificities were missed by VDJdb matching, which favored anti-spike CD8 responses.

Attached unique molecular identifiers marked individual cDNA molecules. MiXCR was run by TCRdb on the 5' RACE reads, yielding one entry per CDR3 protein. The table includes about 29,000 distinct CDR3 sequences, around 5.4% detected once. CDR3 length equals 16 residues. The germline gives CDR1 SGHTA, CDR2 FQGNSA. With 5 bases removed from V and 2 bases from J, the gap between germline ends came to 16 bases. J is TRBJ2-1 and V is TRBV7-2; D is perhaps TRBD1 or TRBD2 (6 bases each). The TCR sequence derives from an adult who was a healthcare worker with PCR-confirmed SARS-CoV-2 infection or an uninfected control (not recorded which). The material sequenced was whole blood. CDR3 coding DNA: TGTGCCAGCAGCCCCAGGGGCGGGAAGGCCTACAATGAGCAGTTCTTC. Translating it yields CASSPRGGKAYNEQFF. The full variable domain, with the rest looked up from reference TRBV7-2 and TRBJ2-1, is GAGVSQSPSNKVTEKGKDVELRCDPISGHTALYWYRQSLGQGLEFLIYFQGNSAPDKSGLPSDRFSAERTGGSVSTLTIQRTQQEDSAVYLCASSPRGGKAYNEQFFGPGTRLTVL.